This entry features one T cell receptor beta chain sequence. Its antigen remains unknown. Clones were read by immunoSEQ multiplex PCR, and TCRdb kept only the in-frame ones, dropping some. The sample includes approximately 52,000 clones, approximately 81% of them seen just once. The length of the CDR3 is 14 residues. Germline CDR1 is SQVTM and CDR2 is ANQGSEA. V shed 3 bases and J 6 bases; nucleotides not matched to a gene: 6. This sample is drawn from a study of OX40 agonist ivuxolimab in advanced cancers. As for the study in general: With a range of roughly 23 to 90, age averaged about 58 years, and 75% to 90% were male. Study findings and constraints: Blood T cells, both CD4+ and CD8+, expanded clonally by week 6 at 0.1 to 3.0 mg/kg. CD8+ T cells (on average) carried more expanded clones than CD4+ T cells. Clonal expansion among partial responders at 0.1-3.0 mg/kg ranked near the lowest.

This specimen consisted of CD4+ or CD8+ T cells sorted from blood, obtained in a trial of the OX40 agonist ivuxolimab. This clonotype was obtained from an adult with an advanced solid tumor such as melanoma, head and neck, liver or kidney cancer. The chain combines TRBV29-1 with TRBJ1-2; 11 nucleotides agree with TRBD1. This chain's CDR3 is CSVDWTGGSDGYTF. The CDR3 DNA follows: TGCAGCGTTGATTGGACAGGGGGCAGCGATGGCTACACCTTC.